The present T cell receptor (beta chain) was sequenced within a study of blood T cell repertoires in COVID-19. Study-wide background: Whether acute or convalescent, the COVID-19 samples came from the United States, Italy and Spain.

The protocol was immunoSEQ multiplex PCR, while the TCRdb copy is restricted to in-frame clones and leaves out a portion. Counted here are some 40,000 clones, approximately 90% occurring once; the ten biggest clones make up 0.3% to 0.4%. Remarks on this clone: Its ends do not fully match the called genes, so a read error is possible.

The germline V gene has CDR1 SEHNR and CDR2 FQNEAQ (reference sequence). This CDR3 is 16 amino acids long. The specimen was peripheral blood. This sequence originates from a middle-aged man with COVID-19, enrolled during active disease. V usage is TRBV7-9 and J usage is TRBJ2-1; D might be TRBD2 (6 bases). DNA of the CDR3: TGTGCCAGCAGCTTAGCCCGGGGGACTCCCTATAATGAGCAGTTCTTC. This sequence encodes CASSLARGTPYNEQFF. Using reference TRBV7-9 and TRBJ2-1 for the parts outside the CDR3, the full variable domain is DTGVSQNPRHKITKRGQNVTFRCDPISEHNRLYWYRQTLGQGPEFLTYFQNEAQLEKSRLLSDRFSAERPKGSFSTLEIQRTEQGDSAMYLCASSLARGTPYNEQFFGPGTRLTVL.